Listed below are T cell receptor beta chains from one sample, sequenced in a study of cytomegalovirus exposure and HLA in healthy donors. Measured with immunoSEQ multiplex PCR; TCRdb has only the in-frame clones, and not every one. The data show around 140,000 clones, around 9% seen once. Sequenced input: PBMCs. The receptor source for this set is a woman aged 40 to 50 in good health and CMV-seropositive. CDR3s include the opening cysteine and the closing phenylalanine or tryptophan. Each record gives: V gene, clone size, J gene, D gene, CDR3 DNA, CDR3 protein. The D gene is left open where the match is weak. Size is omitted from some rows. Given values are once, few, many or a class for expanded clones.

v_gene: TRBV18; abundance: NA; j_gene: TRBJ2-7; d_gene: TRBD2; CDR3nt: TGTGCCAGCTCAGCAGCACAACCGACTAGCGGGGACGAGCAGTACTTC; CDR3aa: CASSAAQPTSGDEQYF
v_gene: TRBV15; abundance: NA; j_gene: TRBJ2-3; d_gene: TRBD1; CDR3nt: TGTGCCACCAGCGGCGGGACAGGGCGAAGCACAGATACGCAGTATTTT; CDR3aa: CATSGGTGRSTDTQYF
v_gene: TRBV6-1; abundance: NA; j_gene: TRBJ1-3; d_gene: NA; CDR3nt: TGTGCCAGCAGTCCAGGATTGGGCTCTGGAAACACCATATATTTT; CDR3aa: CASSPGLGSGNTIYF
v_gene: TRBV9; abundance: NA; j_gene: TRBJ2-7; d_gene: TRBD1; CDR3nt: TGTGCCAGCAGCGTAGGAGGGACAGGGCTACCCTACGAGCAGTACTTC; CDR3aa: CASSVGGTGLPYEQYF
v_gene: TRBV7-2; abundance: few; j_gene: TRBJ2-1; d_gene: NA; CDR3nt: TGTGCCAGCAGCTTAGGGGCGAGCTCCTACAATGAGCAGTTCTTC; CDR3aa: CASSLGASSYNEQFF
v_gene: TRBV10-2; abundance: NA; j_gene: TRBJ1-2; d_gene: TRBD1; CDR3nt: TGCGCCAGCAGTGAGTCCGAGCCGACAGGGGGCAACGGCTACACCTTC; CDR3aa: CASSESEPTGGNGYTF
v_gene: TRBV4-1; abundance: few; j_gene: TRBJ1-5; d_gene: NA; CDR3nt: TGCGCCAGCAGCAAACAGAGTGGAGGGGATAGCAATCAGCCCCAGCATTTT; CDR3aa: CASSKQSGGDSNQPQHF
v_gene: TRBV7-2; abundance: NA; j_gene: TRBJ1-5; d_gene: TRBD1; CDR3nt: TGTGCCAGCAGCCCGACAGGGGGTAATCAGCCCCAGCATTTT; CDR3aa: CASSPTGGNQPQHF
v_gene: TRBV7-9; abundance: NA; j_gene: TRBJ1-6; d_gene: NA; CDR3nt: TGTGCCAGCAGCTCGTCAGGGGTTGGTAATTCACCCCTCCACTTT; CDR3aa: CASSSSGVGNSPLHF
v_gene: TRBV2; abundance: NA; j_gene: TRBJ1-5; d_gene: NA; CDR3nt: TGTGCCAGCAGTGTGGGGGGACGTGGGCCCCAGCATTTT; CDR3aa: CASSVGGRGPQHF
v_gene: TRBV5-1; abundance: NA; j_gene: TRBJ2-7; d_gene: NA; CDR3nt: TGCGCCAGCAGCCCTAATCTCGACAGGGAGCAGTACTTC; CDR3aa: CASSPNLDREQYF
v_gene: TRBV7-2; abundance: NA; j_gene: TRBJ1-2; d_gene: NA; CDR3nt: TGTGCCAGCTCCTTAGGGGCAAGTAGCTATGGCTACACCTTC; CDR3aa: CASSLGASSYGYTF
v_gene: TRBV11-1; abundance: NA; j_gene: TRBJ2-3; d_gene: TRBD2; CDR3nt: TGTGCCAGCTCTCGGACTAGCGGGGCCAGCACAGATACGCAGTATTTT; CDR3aa: CASSRTSGASTDTQYF
v_gene: TRBV5-4; abundance: NA; j_gene: TRBJ2-5; d_gene: TRBD1; CDR3nt: TGTGCCAGCAGCCCATCCGGGACAGGGAATCATGAGACCCAGTACTTC; CDR3aa: CASSPSGTGNHETQYF
v_gene: TRBV6-1; abundance: NA; j_gene: TRBJ1-1; d_gene: NA; CDR3nt: TGTGCCAGCAGTGAAATGGGGTTGGCAGCGAGCGGACGCACTGAAGCTTTCTTT; CDR3aa: CASSEMGLAASGRTEAFF
v_gene: TRBV2; abundance: NA; j_gene: TRBJ1-4; d_gene: NA; CDR3nt: TGTGCCAGCAGTGAAGTACCGGTAAATGAAAAACTGTTTTTT; CDR3aa: CASSEVPVNEKLFF
v_gene: TRBV5-4; abundance: few; j_gene: TRBJ1-1; d_gene: TRBD1; CDR3nt: TGTGCCAGCAGCTTGGGGGGTGGCAGGGGGGATACTGAAGCTTTCTTT; CDR3aa: CASSLGGGRGDTEAFF
v_gene: TRBV6-1; abundance: few; j_gene: TRBJ2-5; d_gene: TRBD2; CDR3nt: TGTGCCAGCAGTGAAACGACTAGCGGGGGGGCAGTGGGCGAGACCCAGTACTTC; CDR3aa: CASSETTSGGAVGETQYF
v_gene: TRBV6-5; abundance: NA; j_gene: TRBJ2-7; d_gene: TRBD2; CDR3nt: TGTGCCAGCAGTTACTCGATCCGGGACTATTCCTACGAGCAGTACTTC; CDR3aa: CASSYSIRDYSYEQYF
v_gene: TRBV5-1; abundance: NA; j_gene: TRBJ1-2; d_gene: TRBD1; CDR3nt: TGCGCCAGCAGCCCACACTCCACCGGGACAGGGGAGAATGGCTACACCTTC; CDR3aa: CASSPHSTGTGENGYTF
v_gene: TRBV9; abundance: NA; j_gene: TRBJ2-1; d_gene: NA; CDR3nt: TGTGCCAGCAGCACTCGACTCGCGCCGATCTATGAGCAGTTCTTC; CDR3aa: CASSTRLAPIYEQFF
v_gene: TRBV5-1; abundance: NA; j_gene: TRBJ1-4; d_gene: TRBD1; CDR3nt: TGCGCCAGCAGCCCGGGACAGGGTAATGAAAAACTGTTTTTT; CDR3aa: CASSPGQGNEKLFF
v_gene: TRBV5-4; abundance: NA; j_gene: TRBJ1-2; d_gene: NA; CDR3nt: TGTGCCAGCAGCTTAACAGGAATCCCTAACTATGGCTACACCTTC; CDR3aa: CASSLTGIPNYGYTF
v_gene: TRBV5-1; abundance: NA; j_gene: TRBJ2-3; d_gene: TRBD1; CDR3nt: TGCGCCAGCAGCTTTCGAGGACAGGCCCTCGTAGATAAGCAGTATTTT; CDR3aa: CASSFRGQALVDKQYF
v_gene: TRBV4-3; abundance: NA; j_gene: TRBJ1-1; d_gene: NA; CDR3nt: TGCGCCAGCAGCCAAGGGCGGACGGGGACTGAAGCTTTCTTT; CDR3aa: CASSQGRTGTEAFF
v_gene: TRBV18; abundance: few; j_gene: TRBJ2-7; d_gene: NA; CDR3nt: TGTGCCAGCTCACCCTTCCCTAGGGGTGACGAGCAGTACTTC; CDR3aa: CASSPFPRGDEQYF
v_gene: TRBV16; abundance: NA; j_gene: TRBJ1-2; d_gene: NA; CDR3nt: TGTGCCAGCAGCCAATCCCTCTATGGCTACACCTTC; CDR3aa: CASSQSLYGYTF
v_gene: TRBV18; abundance: few; j_gene: TRBJ1-3; d_gene: NA; CDR3nt: TGTGCCAGCTCACCCCCAGGGTTCTCTGGAAACACCATATATTTT; CDR3aa: CASSPPGFSGNTIYF
v_gene: TRBV19; abundance: NA; j_gene: TRBJ1-1; d_gene: NA; CDR3nt: TGTGCCAGTTCCCGCATATCGTCCCTGGGGGGTACTGAAGCTTTCTTT; CDR3aa: CASSRISSLGGTEAFF
v_gene: TRBV7-2; abundance: NA; j_gene: TRBJ2-3; d_gene: TRBD1; CDR3nt: TGTGCCAGCAGCTTAGGGACAGGGGTCACAGATACGCAGTATTTT; CDR3aa: CASSLGTGVTDTQYF
v_gene: TRBV11-2; abundance: few; j_gene: TRBJ1-2; d_gene: NA; CDR3nt: TGTGCCAGCAGCTTAACAGACAGGCGGAACTATGGCTACACCTTC; CDR3aa: CASSLTDRRNYGYTF
v_gene: TRBV5-1; abundance: few; j_gene: TRBJ1-1; d_gene: TRBD1; CDR3nt: TGCGCCAGCAGCTTGGCTGGGACAGGGGCCCAGAACACTGAAGCTTTCTTT; CDR3aa: CASSLAGTGAQNTEAFF
v_gene: TRBV19; abundance: NA; j_gene: TRBJ1-2; d_gene: NA; CDR3nt: TGTGCCAGTAGGCTCGGGGAGGGAACCTATGGCTACACCTTC; CDR3aa: CASRLGEGTYGYTF
v_gene: TRBV7-9; abundance: few; j_gene: TRBJ2-5; d_gene: TRBD2; CDR3nt: TGTGCCAGCATCGGAACTAGCGGGACGTCAGAGACCCAGTACTTC; CDR3aa: CASIGTSGTSETQYF
v_gene: TRBV5-4; abundance: NA; j_gene: TRBJ2-7; d_gene: TRBD2; CDR3nt: TGTGCCAGCGCAATAACCCCGGGGGGTAGCTACGAGCAGTACTTC; CDR3aa: CASAITPGGSYEQYF
v_gene: TRBV18; abundance: NA; j_gene: TRBJ1-3; d_gene: NA; CDR3nt: TGTGCCAGCTCCTCAGTAGCGGTCGACGCTGGAAACACCATATATTTT; CDR3aa: CASSSVAVDAGNTIYF
v_gene: TRBV5-5; abundance: few; j_gene: TRBJ2-3; d_gene: NA; CDR3nt: TGTGCCAGCAGCTTAAGGGGGGGGGCAACCACAGATACGCAGTATTTT; CDR3aa: CASSLRGGATTDTQYF
v_gene: TRBV29-1; abundance: NA; j_gene: TRBJ1-1; d_gene: TRBD1; CDR3nt: TGCAGCGTTCTAACGGGACAGGAAGAAGCTTTCTTT; CDR3aa: CSVLTGQEEAFF
v_gene: TRBV19; abundance: NA; j_gene: TRBJ1-5; d_gene: NA; CDR3nt: TGTGCCAGTAGCTCAGGGATGAGCAATCAGCCCCAGCATTTT; CDR3aa: CASSSGMSNQPQHF
v_gene: TRBV9; abundance: NA; j_gene: TRBJ2-3; d_gene: NA; CDR3nt: TGTGCCAGCAGCCCCCGCGAGGTTGGGTCGGTTAGCACAGATACGCAGTATTTT; CDR3aa: CASSPREVGSVSTDTQYF
v_gene: TRBV5-1; abundance: few; j_gene: TRBJ2-2; d_gene: TRBD2; CDR3nt: TGCGCCAGCAGCTTGCCACTAGCGGGGGGCACCGGGGAGCTGTTTTTT; CDR3aa: CASSLPLAGGTGELFF
v_gene: TRBV5-1; abundance: NA; j_gene: TRBJ2-1; d_gene: TRBD2; CDR3nt: TGCGCCAGCAGCTTGTCAGTGCGGGGGGGAACGCTCCTGGAGAACAATGAGCAGTTCTTC; CDR3aa: CASSLSVRGGTLLENNEQFF
v_gene: TRBV5-1; abundance: NA; j_gene: TRBJ2-5; d_gene: NA; CDR3nt: TGCGCCAGCAGCAAAACTAGTGCGAGAGAGACCCAGTACTTC; CDR3aa: CASSKTSARETQYF
v_gene: TRBV2; abundance: few; j_gene: TRBJ2-7; d_gene: NA; CDR3nt: TGTGCCAGCAGGGAAGACGGAGCCTACGAGCAGTACTTC; CDR3aa: CASREDGAYEQYF
v_gene: TRBV5-1; abundance: NA; j_gene: TRBJ2-3; d_gene: NA; CDR3nt: TGCGCCAGCAGCTTGTCTCCAGGGGTAGCAGATACGCAGTATTTT; CDR3aa: CASSLSPGVADTQYF
v_gene: TRBV27; abundance: few; j_gene: TRBJ1-1; d_gene: TRBD1; CDR3nt: TGTGCCAGCAGCGCTACAGGGGTTATGAACACTGAAGCTTTCTTT; CDR3aa: CASSATGVMNTEAFF
v_gene: TRBV19; abundance: NA; j_gene: TRBJ1-3; d_gene: NA; CDR3nt: TGTGCCAGTAGTAAACTACGGACAGACTCTGGAAACACCATATATTTT; CDR3aa: CASSKLRTDSGNTIYF
v_gene: TRBV6-1; abundance: few; j_gene: TRBJ1-5; d_gene: NA; CDR3nt: TGTGCCAGCAGTAGGGCAGGGCTAAATCAGCCCCAGCATTTT; CDR3aa: CASSRAGLNQPQHF
v_gene: TRBV2; abundance: NA; j_gene: TRBJ2-1; d_gene: TRBD1; CDR3nt: TGTGCCAGCAGCCTGCTAGGGGGCGCAGGCAATGAGCAGTTCTTC; CDR3aa: CASSLLGGAGNEQFF
v_gene: TRBV5-1; abundance: few; j_gene: TRBJ1-2; d_gene: TRBD1; CDR3nt: TGCGCCAGCAGCGAACCGGGACAGGGGACCGCTGGCTACACCTTC; CDR3aa: CASSEPGQGTAGYTF
v_gene: TRBV5-8; abundance: NA; j_gene: TRBJ2-5; d_gene: TRBD1; CDR3nt: TGTGCCAGCAGCCTGGACAGGGGCGAGATCGTTGGTCATGAGACCCAGTACTTC; CDR3aa: CASSLDRGEIVGHETQYF